The rows below give T cell receptor beta chains drawn from one sample of a study of blood T cells in healthy people across ages. TCRdb reprocessed the 5' RACE reads with MiXCR, giving one entry per CDR3 protein. The table has some 1,800,000 distinct CDR3 sequences, 35% to 50% seen once; the top ten hold 20% to 25%. Sequences were obtained from blood. The receptors were sampled from a human donor in good health. The conserved cysteine and the conserved F or W are not part of the CDR3 here. The order of the fields is J gene, clone size, V gene, CDR3 protein. Rows give clone size only sometimes, using once, few, many, or a class for an expanded clone.

>TRBJ1-1|.|TRBV3-1
ASSQGMLFGAF
>TRBJ2-3|.|TRBV4-3
ASSRFQGEGIDTQY
>TRBJ1-5|.|TRBV7-2
AGSLGQAQPQH
>TRBJ2-1|few|TRBV7-2
ASSKTSGLYNEQF
>TRBJ1-1|.|TRBV5-6
ASSEYRGRNTEAF
>TRBJ2-1|few|TRBV24-1
ATSVPGSYNEQF
>TRBJ2-7|.|TRBV10-3
AISESDRDTSYEQY
>TRBJ1-2|.|TRBV28
ASSLPDRGLT
>TRBJ2-7|.|TRBV20-1
SASDPQRNSYEQY
>TRBJ1-1|.|TRBV10-3
AISESVGFVTAEAF
>TRBJ2-1|few|TRBV24-1
ATSDRGPNEQF
>TRBJ2-1|.|TRBV5-1
ASSLAGGGGPNEQF
>TRBJ1-3|few|TRBV20-1
SARDSKPGNTIY
>TRBJ2-4|few|TRBV11-2
ASSFTGPNIQY
>TRBJ2-5|few|TRBV5-5
ASSSDERGLRGQETQY
>TRBJ2-1|.|TRBV4-1
ASSQRGTSGGNEQF
>TRBJ1-2|few|TRBV29-1
SVEDTRTANYGYT
>TRBJ2-4|.|TRBV7-9
ASSLAHGGEDEDIQY
>TRBJ2-7|few|TRBV4-3
ASSQDRTTNEQY
>.|.|TRBV9
ASSVDLGMGEQY
>TRBJ2-2|.|TRBV27
ASTSPGGASKDGELF
>TRBJ2-1|few|TRBV12-3/TRBV12-4
ASSPWADEQF
>TRBJ1-2|.|TRBV27
ANSPAGTEVSNYGYT
>TRBJ1-2|few|TRBV18
ASSPESYGYT
>TRBJ2-7|few|TRBV7-2
ASSLLYRGVDEQY
>TRBJ2-3|.|TRBV29-1
SVEDAQTGRLTDTQY
>TRBJ2-5|.|TRBV5-1
ASSSEVGAQETQY
>TRBJ1-6|few|TRBV4-3
ASSGRDSNSPLH